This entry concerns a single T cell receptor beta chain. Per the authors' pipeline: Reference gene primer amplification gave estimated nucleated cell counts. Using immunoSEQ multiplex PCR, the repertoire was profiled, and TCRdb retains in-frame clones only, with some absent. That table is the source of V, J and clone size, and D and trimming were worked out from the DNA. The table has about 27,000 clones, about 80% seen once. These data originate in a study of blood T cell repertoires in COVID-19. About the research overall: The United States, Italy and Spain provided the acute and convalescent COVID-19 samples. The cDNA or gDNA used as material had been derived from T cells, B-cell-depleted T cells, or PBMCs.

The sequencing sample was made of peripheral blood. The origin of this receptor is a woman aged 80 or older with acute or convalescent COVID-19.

The CDR3 DNA reads TGCGCCAGCAGAGCGGGAGAGGACACCGGGGAGCTGTTTTTT. Its protein product is CASRAGEDTGELFF. The chain employs TRBV10-1 and TRBJ2-2, with 8 bases aligning to TRBD2. CDR1 is WNHNN, CDR2 SYGVQD, per germline (reference sequence). J was trimmed by 3 bases and V by 6 bases; bases with no gene match: 3. The CDR3 sequence is 14 residues long.